This T cell receptor beta chain appears in the sequencing data of a study of vaccination and CD4 T cells after COVID-19. On the study more broadly: Post-vaccine sampling followed dose two by a median about 69 days (range 14 to 241). Notes on the study in general: Among those convalescent, a median roughly 90% of reactive clones emerged solely post-vaccination.

Treatment in this sample: approximately nine-day PBMC culture with coronavirus spike peptide pools or control peptides (ViraFEST assay). Fresh IL-2 medium replaced half the culture medium on days 3 and 7. Scientists ran DNA taken from cultured CD4+ T cells through the Oncomine TCR Beta short-read assay for sequencing. TCRdb processed the PCR reads anew with MiXCR; each CDR3 protein has one entry. The sample lists 14,000 to 15,000 distinct CDR3 sequences, about 41% seen once, with about 8.1% in the top ten. The length of the CDR3 is 15 residues. The V end lost 0 bases, the J end lost 1 base, and 10 bases lay between the germline ends. Germline CDR1 and CDR2: SGHRS and YFSETQ. Worth noting for this clonotype: What it binds is unknown.

The specimen sequenced was CD4+ T cells from blood, cultured in vitro. The chain has TRBV5-1 and TRBJ2-5; possibly TRBD2 for D (5 bases). The receptor comes from a human donor who had recovered from COVID-19. CDR3 protein: CASSLVPGTQETQYF. DNA of the CDR3: TGCGCCAGCAGCTTGGTTCCGGGAACCCAAGAGACCCAGTACTTC.